This T cell receptor (beta chain) was identified during a study of OX40 agonist ivuxolimab in advanced cancers. Study-wide context: Ivuxolimab was delivered to patients intravenously every 2 weeks at doses spanning 0.01 to 10 mg/kg. Study-level findings and limits: CD4+ and CD8+ T cells in blood underwent clonal expansion by week 6 at 0.1 to 3.0 mg/kg.

Turning to this clone: The antigen is unknown.

Sequenced by immunoSEQ multiplex PCR; TCRdb stores in-frame clones only, minus some. The sample includes 95,000 to 150,000 clones, around 90% of them seen just once. Enrollment shut out patients with autoimmune disease history or systemic immunosuppression. Per the germline V gene, CDR1 is MNHEY and CDR2 is SVGAGI. This CDR3 is built from 14 residues. V lost 0 bases, J lost 4 bases, and 8 bases lay in between. The receptor was isolated from an adult with an advanced solid tumor such as melanoma, head and neck, liver or kidney cancer. J is TRBJ2-3 and V is TRBV6-5; D gene unclear. This material consisted of CD4+ or CD8+ T cells sorted from blood, taken in a trial of the OX40 agonist ivuxolimab. The CDR3 spells CASSYSEGADTQYF. As DNA, the CDR3 is TGTGCCAGCAGTTACTCGGAAGGCGCAGATACGCAGTATTTT.